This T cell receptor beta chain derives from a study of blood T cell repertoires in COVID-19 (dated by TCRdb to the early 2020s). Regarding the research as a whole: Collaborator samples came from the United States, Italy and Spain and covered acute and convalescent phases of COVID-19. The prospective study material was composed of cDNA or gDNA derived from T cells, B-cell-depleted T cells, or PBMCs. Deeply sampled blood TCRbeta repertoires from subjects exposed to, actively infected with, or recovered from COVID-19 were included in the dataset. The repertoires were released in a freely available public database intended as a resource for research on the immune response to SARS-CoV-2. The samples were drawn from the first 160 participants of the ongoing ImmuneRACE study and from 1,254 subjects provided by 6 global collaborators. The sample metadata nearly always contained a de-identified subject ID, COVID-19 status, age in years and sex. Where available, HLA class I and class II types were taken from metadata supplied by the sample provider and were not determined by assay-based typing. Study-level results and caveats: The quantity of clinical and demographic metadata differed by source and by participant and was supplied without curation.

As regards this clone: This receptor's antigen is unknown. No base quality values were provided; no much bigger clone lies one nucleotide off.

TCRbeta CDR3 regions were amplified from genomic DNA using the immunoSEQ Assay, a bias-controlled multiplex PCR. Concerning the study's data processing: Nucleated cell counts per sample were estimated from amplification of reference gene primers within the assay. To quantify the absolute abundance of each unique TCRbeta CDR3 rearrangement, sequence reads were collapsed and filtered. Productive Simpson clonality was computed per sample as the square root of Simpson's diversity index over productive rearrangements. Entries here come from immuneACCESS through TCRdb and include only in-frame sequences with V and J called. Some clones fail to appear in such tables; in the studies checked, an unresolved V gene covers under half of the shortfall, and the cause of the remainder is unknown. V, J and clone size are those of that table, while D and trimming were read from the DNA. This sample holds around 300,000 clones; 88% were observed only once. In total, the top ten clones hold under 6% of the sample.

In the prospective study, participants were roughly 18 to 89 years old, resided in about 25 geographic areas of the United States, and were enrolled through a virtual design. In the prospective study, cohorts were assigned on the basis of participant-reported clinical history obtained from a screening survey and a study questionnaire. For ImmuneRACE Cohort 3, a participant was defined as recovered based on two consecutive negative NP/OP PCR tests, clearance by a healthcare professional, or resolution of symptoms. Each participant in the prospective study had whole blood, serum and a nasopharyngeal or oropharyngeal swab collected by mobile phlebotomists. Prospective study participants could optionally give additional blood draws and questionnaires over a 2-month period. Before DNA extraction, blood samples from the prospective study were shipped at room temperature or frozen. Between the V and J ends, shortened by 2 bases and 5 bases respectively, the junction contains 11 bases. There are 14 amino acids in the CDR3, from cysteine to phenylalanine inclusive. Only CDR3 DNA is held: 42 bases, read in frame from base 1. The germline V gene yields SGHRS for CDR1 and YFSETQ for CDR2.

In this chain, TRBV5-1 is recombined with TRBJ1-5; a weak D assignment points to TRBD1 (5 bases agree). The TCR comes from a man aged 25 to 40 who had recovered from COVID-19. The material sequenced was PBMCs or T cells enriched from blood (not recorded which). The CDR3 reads CASSFGGSDQPQHF. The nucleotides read TGCGCCAGCAGCTTCGGGGGATCTGATCAGCCCCAGCATTTT.